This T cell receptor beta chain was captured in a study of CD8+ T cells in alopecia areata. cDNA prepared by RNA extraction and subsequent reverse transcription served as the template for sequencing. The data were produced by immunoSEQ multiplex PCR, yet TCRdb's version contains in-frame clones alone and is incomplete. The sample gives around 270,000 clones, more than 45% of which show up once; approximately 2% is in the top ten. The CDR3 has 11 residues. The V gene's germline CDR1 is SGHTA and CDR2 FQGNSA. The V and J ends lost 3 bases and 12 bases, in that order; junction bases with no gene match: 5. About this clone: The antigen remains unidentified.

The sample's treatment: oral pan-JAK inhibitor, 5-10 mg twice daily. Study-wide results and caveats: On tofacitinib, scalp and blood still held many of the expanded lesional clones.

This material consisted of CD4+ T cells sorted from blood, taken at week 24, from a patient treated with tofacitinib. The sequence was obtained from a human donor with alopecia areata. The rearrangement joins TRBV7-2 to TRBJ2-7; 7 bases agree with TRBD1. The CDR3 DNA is TGTGCCAGCAGCTTGACAGGGCAGCGGTACTTC. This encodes CASSLTGQRYF.